These 28 T cell receptor beta chains share one sample of origin, sequenced in a study of T cell responses to AZD1222 COVID-19 vaccine. Produced via immunoSEQ multiplex PCR; TCRdb's table is partial and in-frame only. This sample yields over 75,000 clones, of which more than 75% are seen a single time; under 4% belongs to the top ten. The sequencing here drew on peripheral blood, taken on day 0 of AZD1222 vaccination. The source of these receptors is an adult in good health.

The rearrangement uses TRBV28 and TRBJ1-4; 8 nucleotides line up with TRBD1. Germline V gene sequence: CDR1 MDHEN, CDR2 SYDVKM. The junction had 4 bases not matched to a gene; V was cut back by 3 bases and J by 4 bases. The CDR3 has 15 residues. CDR3 nucleotide sequence: TGTGCCAGCAGTTTCGCGGGACAGGTTAATGAAAAACTGTTTTTT. This translates into CASSFAGQVNEKLFF. The full variable domain, its missing parts supplied by reference TRBV28 and TRBJ1-4, is DVKVTQSSRYLVKRTGEKVFLECVQDMDHENMFWYRQDPGLGLRLIYFSYDVKMKEKGDIPEGYSVSREKKERFSLILESASTNQTSMYLCASSFAGQVNEKLFFGSGTQLSVL.

This chain joins TRBV4-1 and TRBJ2-7; TRBD1 agrees at 9 bases. Germline V gene sequence: CDR1 MGHRA, CDR2 YSYEKL. CDR3 length: 15 residues. The V gene end was trimmed by 0 bases and the J gene end by 4 bases; junction bases not matched to a gene: 4. The CDR3 DNA reads TGCGCCAGCAGCCAAGATAGTGGGACAGGGTACGAGCAGTACTTC. Its protein product is CASSQDSGTGYEQYF.

This clone was seen just once. The germline gene is not matched at one end of the junction; a read error may be the cause. The chain is built from TRBV3-1 (or the pseudogene TRBV3-2) and TRBJ1-3; 8 nucleotides align to TRBD1. The CDR3 covers 12 residues. The germline CDR1 and CDR2 sequences are LGHDT and YNNKEL (reference sequence). The CDR3 spells CASSQGQGPRIW. The CDR3 DNA is TGTGCCAGCAGCCAAGGACAGGGGCCTCGCATTTGG.

This chain connects TRBV6-2 or TRBV6-3 to TRBJ2-7, with 8 bases identical to TRBD2. This CDR3 has 15 amino acids. Per the germline V gene, CDR1 is MNHEY and CDR2 is SVGEGT. V shed 7 bases, J shed 6 bases, and the junction held 14 bases outside the gene matches. CDR3 protein: CASTPATSALREQYF. The CDR3 nucleotides are TGTGCCAGCACCCCCGCGACTAGCGCCCTTCGCGAGCAGTACTTC.

This sequence joins TRBV5-8 and TRBJ1-5, with 7 bases matching TRBD1. Germline lookup yields CDR1 SGHTS and CDR2 YDEGEE. J gave up 5 bases and V 9 bases, and 8 bases lay outside the gene matches. This CDR3 has 13 residues. The CDR3, as DNA: TGTGCCACACTTCAAGGGGGCGATCAGCCCCAGCATTTT. Its protein is CATLQGGDQPQHF.

This chain joins TRBV30 and TRBJ1-2, with TRBD1 matching over 9 bases. With 2 bases clipped from V and 4 bases from J, the junction kept 8 bases outside the gene matches. Germline lookup yields CDR1 GTSNPN and CDR2 SVGIG (reference sequence). The CDR3 covers 15 residues. The CDR3 DNA is TGTGCCTGGAGTACCGGGGGACAGGGCCGCTATGGCTACACCTTC. Residues: CAWSTGGQGRYGYTF.

The rearrangement joins TRBV6-5 to TRBJ1-2; TRBD1 might be the D (5 bases). CDR3 length: 11 amino acids. V lost 8 bases, J lost 4 bases, and 8 bases lay in between. The V gene's germline CDR1 is MNHEY and CDR2 SVGAGI. The CDR3: CASRDPYGYTF. CDR3 nucleotide sequence: TGTGCCAGCCGGGACCCCTATGGCTACACCTTC.

J is TRBJ1-5 and V is TRBV6-5, with D uncertain. The CDR3 consists of 15 residues. The V gene lost 7 bases and the J gene lost 4 bases, with 17 bases spanning the gap. The germline CDR1 and CDR2 sequences are MNHEY and SVGAGI. In nucleotides, the CDR3 is TGTGCCAGCAAAGAGAGGGAAGTTCGGAATCAGCCCCAGCATTTT. This encodes CASKEREVRNQPQHF.

The chain has TRBV28 and TRBJ1-6, with TRBD1 as a possible D gene (5 bases). V was pared by 5 bases and J by 3 bases, with 11 bases between. The CDR3 runs 15 residues. Germline CDR1 and CDR2: MDHEN and SYDVKM. The CDR3 loop reads CASSPLTGYNSPLHF. As DNA, the CDR3 is TGTGCCAGCAGTCCTTTAACAGGCTATAATTCACCCCTCCACTTT.

The V and J genes are TRBV2 and TRBJ2-2, with D perhaps TRBD1 or TRBD2 (5 bases each). Germline V gene data show CDR1 as SNHLY and CDR2 as FYNNEI. The V end lost 6 bases, the J end lost 4 bases, and 15 bases lay between the germline ends. The CDR3 loop spans 15 amino acids. In DNA form, the CDR3 reads TGTGCCAGCAGGAGAGAGGGGTCGGGCACCGGGGAGCTGTTTTTT. Protein product: CASRREGSGTGELFF.

The V and J genes are TRBV11-3 and TRBJ2-2, with TRBD2 identical over 10 bases. Per the germline V gene, CDR1 is SGHNT and CDR2 is YENEEA. This CDR3 has 17 residues. J lost 4 bases, V lost 1 base, and 6 bases had no gene match. The CDR3 reads CASSLASGSRATGELFF. The CDR3 nucleotides are TGTGCCAGCAGCTTAGCTAGCGGGAGTAGGGCCACCGGGGAGCTGTTTTTT.

The chain has TRBV7-9 and TRBJ1-6; no clear D gene. The CDR3 loop spans 14 amino acids. Trimming stripped 1 base from V and 10 bases from J, with 11 bases between. Germline V CDR1 and CDR2: SEHNR, FQNEAQ (reference sequence). The CDR3 is CASSLGPPGSPLHF. The CDR3, as DNA: TGTGCCAGCAGCTTAGGACCCCCGGGGTCACCCCTCCACTTT. Full variable domain (rest looked up from reference TRBV7-9 and TRBJ1-6): DTGVSQNPRHKITKRGQNVTFRCDPISEHNRLYWYRQTLGQGPEFLTYFQNEAQLEKSRLLSDRFSAERPKGSFSTLEIQRTEQGDSAMYLCASSLGPPGSPLHFGNGTRLTVT.

The chain uses TRBV27 and TRBJ2-7; D call uncertain. This CDR3 region has 12 residues. Germline V gives CDR1 MNHEY, CDR2 SMNVEV (reference sequence). The V end lost 5 bases, the J end lost 6 bases, and 11 bases lay between the germline ends. The CDR3 region is CASSQRLGEQYF. As DNA, the CDR3 is TGTGCCAGCAGTCAGCGACTGGGCGAGCAGTACTTC.

The genes are TRBV2 and TRBJ1-5; D uncertain. The V end lost 5 bases, the J end lost 2 bases, and 13 bases lay between the germline ends. Germline loops: CDR1 SNHLY, CDR2 FYNNEI. The CDR3 loop spans 15 amino acids. The CDR3 is CASSKTGNGNQPQHF. CDR3 coding DNA: TGTGCCAGCAGTAAGACCGGGAACGGCAATCAGCCCCAGCATTTT.

V usage is TRBV19 and J usage is TRBJ1-1; D ambiguous. V lost 7 bases, J lost 6 bases, and 15 bases lay in between. Germline CDR1 reads LNHDA; CDR2 reads SQIVND (reference sequence). CDR3 length equals 13 residues. The CDR3 DNA reads as TGTGCCAGTATTGGACGGGCTGGGGCTGAAGCTTTCTTT. This codes for CASIGRAGAEAFF.

The chain links TRBV10-3 to TRBJ1-3; D is unclear. The ends were cut back, 2 bases at V and 3 bases at J, with 8 bases in the middle. The CDR3 spans 14 residues. Germline lookup yields CDR1 ENHRY and CDR2 SYGVKD. CDR3 nucleotide sequence: TGTGCCATCAGTGAGGGAGAGTATGGAAACACCATATATTTT. Amino acid sequence: CAISEGEYGNTIYF.

This clone was observed a single time. The chain has TRBV6-5 and TRBJ2-7, with 9 positions matching TRBD1. J gave up 2 bases and V 10 bases, and 12 bases lay outside the gene matches. The V gene's germline CDR1 is MNHEY and CDR2 SVGAGI. CDR3 length equals 15 residues. DNA for the CDR3: TGTGCCACCCAGGGAACGGGACAGGGAACCTACGAGCAGTACTTC. Translation: CATQGTGQGTYEQYF.

This rearrangement joins TRBV14 to TRBJ2-7, with 11 bases that match TRBD2. With V trimmed by 2 bases and J by 7 bases, 10 bases remained unmatched. The germline CDR1 and CDR2 sequences are SGHDN and FVKESK. The CDR3 has 16 amino acids. CDR3: CASSQHLAGGSGEQYF. The CDR3, as DNA: TGTGCCAGCAGCCAACATCTAGCGGGGGGTTCCGGAGAGCAGTACTTC.

The rearrangement links TRBV19 to TRBJ1-3; D perhaps matches TRBD1 (6 bases). The CDR3 spans 15 residues. Germline loops: CDR1 LNHDA, CDR2 SQIVND (reference sequence). V lost 3 bases to trimming and J lost 1 base, with 10 bases between them. The DNA for the CDR3 is TGTGCCAGTAGTATCCAGGGGCCGTCTGGAAACACCATATATTTT. Its translation: CASSIQGPSGNTIYF.

The chain joins TRBV10-2 to TRBJ1-4; D is unclear. Germline V gene data show CDR1 as WSHSY and CDR2 as SAAADI. CDR3 length equals 19 residues. V gave up 0 bases and J gave up 0 bases, with 17 bases separating them. The CDR3 nucleotides are TGCGCCAGCAGTGAGTCTAGCGGTGTCGGTACTGCAACTAATGAAAAACTGTTTTTT. This encodes CASSESSGVGTATNEKLFF.

The J gene is TRBJ1-1, the V gene TRBV28; maybe TRBD1 (6 bases). V was shortened by 7 bases and J by 0 bases, with 15 bases between the two germline ends. The CDR3 is made up of 15 amino acids. The germline CDR1 and CDR2 sequences are MDHEN and SYDVKM. CDR3 region: CASTRRGAMNTEAFF. The CDR3 DNA reads as TGTGCCAGCACCCGACGGGGGGCCATGAACACTGAAGCTTTCTTT.

The CDR3 sequence is CASGSSGANVLTF. CDR3 coding DNA: TGCGCCAGCGGTAGCTCTGGGGCCAACGTCCTGACTTTC. The chain is built from TRBV10-2 and TRBJ2-6; D gene uncertain. V was cut by 8 bases and J by 0 bases, with 5 bases left in between. The CDR3 contains 13 residues. CDR1 and CDR2 (germline): WSHSY, SAAADI.

This chain links TRBV6-5 with TRBJ2-2; possible D gene TRBD2, 5 bases. The V end was cut by 4 bases, the J end by 4 bases, with 13 bases between. CDR1 and CDR2 (germline): MNHEY, SVGAGI. CDR3 length equals 15 residues. The CDR3: CASSWRQDSTGELFF. CDR3 DNA sequence: TGTGCCAGCAGTTGGCGGCAGGACTCCACCGGGGAGCTGTTTTTT.

CDR3 in DNA: TGTGCCAGCAGTGAAATGCCAGGGGCTCCCTACGAGCAGTACTTC. It encodes CASSEMPGAPYEQYF. V and J are TRBV6-1 and TRBJ2-7; maybe TRBD1 (6 bases). The V gene's germline CDR1 is MNHNS and CDR2 SASEGT. The V end was cut by 2 bases, the J end by 2 bases, with 13 bases between. The CDR3 has 15 amino acids.

This sequence joins TRBV18 and TRBJ1-2, with 10 bases fitting TRBD1. V was clipped by 2 bases and J by 0 bases; unmatched bases: 9. The CDR3 extends over 18 amino acids. Germline-derived CDR1 and CDR2 are KGHSH and LQKENI. The DNA of the CDR3 is TGTGCCAGCTCACCAATATCCGGGACAGGGGCACCTAACTATGGCTACACCTTC. Translating gives CASSPISGTGAPNYGYTF. Drawing the rest from reference TRBV18 and TRBJ1-2, the complete variable domain is NAGVMQNPRHLVRRRGQEARLRCSPMKGHSHVYWYRQLPEEGLKFMVYLQKENIIDESGMPKERFSAEFPKEGPSILRIQQVVRGDSAAYFCASSPISGTGAPNYGYTFGSGTRLTVV.

The chain employs TRBV9 and TRBJ1-1; tentative D call: TRBD1 (5 bases). V was pared by 3 bases and J by 5 bases, with 14 bases between. The V gene's germline CDR1 is SGDLS and CDR2 YYNGEE. This CDR3 is built from 14 residues. As DNA, the CDR3 is TGTGCCAGCAGCGCTAGGGTGGCAGGGACTGAAGCTTTCTTT. Translated, it gives CASSARVAGTEAFF.

The V and J genes are TRBV10-2 and TRBJ1-1; D is ambiguous. The V and J ends lost 8 bases and 1 base respectively, with 8 bases between them. The CDR3 extends over 12 amino acids. The germline CDR1 and CDR2 sequences are WSHSY and SAAADI. CDR3 nucleotides: TGCGCCAGCCGGGAGGGGAACACTGAAGCTTTCTTT. Translating gives CASREGNTEAFF.

Only one count was recorded for this clone. The gene calls are TRBV5-8 and TRBJ1-5; possibly TRBD1 for D (5 bases). Germline CDR1 and CDR2: SGHTS and YDEGEE. The CDR3 runs to 16 residues. Trimming took off 0 bases at V and 6 bases at J, with 16 bases between the two ends. CDR3 in amino acids: CASSLAGAKGSQPQHF. CDR3 sequence (DNA): TGTGCCAGCAGCTTGGCCGGGGCCAAAGGTAGTCAGCCCCAGCATTTT.